The clone carrying this T cell receptor (beta chain) has ten or more counts. This sample is drawn from a study of regulatory T cells in long-lasting Graves disease. Construction of TCR beta libraries relied on iRepertoire HTBI primers and on Arm-PCR targeting CDR3 regions. TCRdb fed the multiplex PCR reads into MiXCR, producing one record per CDR3 protein. This table has about 430,000 distinct CDR3 sequences, approximately 22% appearing once. Time point given: persistent/refractory GD, antithyroid drugs over 5 years with positive TRAb. PBMCs provided the RNA from which the TCR library was made. The origin of this receptor is a female donor with Graves disease. The sequenced sample was peripheral blood mononuclear cells (PBMCs), obtained when the disease was refractory, from a patient treated with antithyroid drugs.

The CDR3 protein is CASSFVKGETQYF. CDR3 bases: TGTGCCAGCAGTTTTGTGAAGGGAGAGACCCAGTACTTC. The rearrangement links TRBV12-3 or TRBV12-4 to TRBJ2-5; no clear D. The CDR3 runs to 13 residues. V lost 3 bases, J lost 4 bases, and 9 bases lay in between.